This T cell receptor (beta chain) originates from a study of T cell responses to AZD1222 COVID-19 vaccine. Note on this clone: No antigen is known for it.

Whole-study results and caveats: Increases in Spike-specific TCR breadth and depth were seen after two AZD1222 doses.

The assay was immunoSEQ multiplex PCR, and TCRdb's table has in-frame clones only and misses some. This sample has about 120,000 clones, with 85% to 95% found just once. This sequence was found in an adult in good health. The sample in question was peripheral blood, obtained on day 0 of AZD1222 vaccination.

Here the CDR3 DNA reads TGTGCCAGCAGCCGGGGGACAAACGGAAAGGGCACCGGGGAGCTGTTTTTT. Translation: CASSRGTNGKGTGELFF. This chain links TRBV3-1 (or the pseudogene TRBV3-2) with TRBJ2-2; a weak D match, TRBD1 (6 bases). CDR1 is LGHDT, CDR2 YNNKEL, per germline (reference sequence). V lost 4 bases to trimming and J lost 4 bases, with 19 bases between them. The CDR3 consists of 17 residues.